Listed below are T cell receptor beta chains from one sample, sequenced in a study of shared clonotypes between healthy human individuals. Only in-frame clones appear in the TCRdb table, and some are missing; sequencing was by immunoSEQ multiplex PCR. Of roughly 2.1 million clones listed, roughly 91% were seen once; the top ten hold around 1.7%. Sequencing input: naive CD8+ T cells from PBMCs. These receptors came from a man between 18 and 29 years old in good health. Some clones in this sample may be carry-over from other donors' samples. Each CDR3 is given with its conserved first and last residue. A D gene is named only where the DNA matches it firmly. Size is stated for part of the rows, as once, few or many counts, or as a class when the clone is expanded.

J gene,clone size,D gene,V gene,CDR3 DNA,CDR3 protein
TRBJ2-1,.,TRBD1,TRBV28,TGTGCCAGCAGTTTATCGTGGACAGGCCTTCACAATGAGCAGTTCTTC,CASSLSWTGLHNEQFF
TRBJ2-5,.,.,TRBV27,TGTGCCAGCGGGGGGACAGCCATTTTCCAGTACTTC,CASGGTAIFQYF
TRBJ2-1,.,TRBD2,TRBV28,TGTGCCAGCAGTCCCACTAGCGGCTACAATGAGCAGTTCTTC,CASSPTSGYNEQFF
TRBJ2-4,.,.,TRBV27,TGTGCCAGCAATAGAGGACGGTTAGGTTTAGCCAAAAACATTCAGTACTTC,CASNRGRLGLAKNIQYF
TRBJ2-7,.,TRBD2,TRBV27,TGTGCCAGCAGGTTGACTAGCGGATATACCTACGAGCAGTACTTC,CASRLTSGYTYEQYF
TRBJ1-4,.,.,TRBV19,TGTGCCAGTAGTGTCTCTTTTGCAACTAATGAAAAACTGTTTTTT,CASSVSFATNEKLFF
TRBJ2-1,.,TRBD2,TRBV27,TGTGCCAGCAGTTCCAATCTAGCGGGGTCCTACAATGAGCAGTTCTTC,CASSSNLAGSYNEQFF
TRBJ1-2,few,.,TRBV4-3,TGCGCCAGCAGCCAAGCCTCCGGGCGGGTAAACTATGGCTACACCTTC,CASSQASGRVNYGYTF
TRBJ1-1,.,.,TRBV25-1,TGTGCCAGCAGTGTTACAGGAATAAGAACTGAAGCTTTCTTT,CASSVTGIRTEAFF
TRBJ1-1,.,.,TRBV2,TGTGCCAGCAGCGGAAGGAACACTGAAGCTTTCTTT,CASSGRNTEAFF
TRBJ1-3,.,.,TRBV28,TGTGCCAGCAGCTCCGACACCAACTCTGGAAACACCATATATTTT,CASSSDTNSGNTIYF
TRBJ2-1,.,.,TRBV27,TGTGCCAGCAGTTTATTGGGGGGCTACGACAATGAGCAGTTCTTC,CASSLLGGYDNEQFF
TRBJ1-5,.,.,TRBV28,TGTGCCAGCAGCCAGAACCTAGGGGTAGTCAGCAATCAGCCCCAGCATTTT,CASSQNLGVVSNQPQHF
TRBJ1-1,.,.,TRBV4-3,TGCGCCAGCAGTGAACGGACGGAACTGAACACTGAAGCTTTCTTT,CASSERTELNTEAFF
TRBJ2-7,.,.,TRBV2,TGTGCCAGCAGTGTCGGTCGGGAGTGGTACGAGCAGTACTTC,CASSVGREWYEQYF
TRBJ1-1,.,TRBD1,TRBV2,TGTGCCAGCAGTGAAGGCCCGCAGGGGGCTCACACTGAAGCTTTCTTT,CASSEGPQGAHTEAFF
TRBJ2-7,.,TRBD1,TRBV5-6,TGTGCCAGCAGCCTCGCGAGGGGGCTGAACTACGAGCAGTACTTC,CASSLARGLNYEQYF
TRBJ2-1,.,.,TRBV19,TGTGCCAGTAGTATTTTGGCGGTAGAACCGAATGAGCAGTTCTTC,CASSILAVEPNEQFF